The table lists the clone carrying this TCR beta chain with a few counts. Its antigen is currently unknown. Per sample, no less than 5 micrograms of total RNA were extracted. The sample is drawn from a study of blood T cells in healthy people across ages. Study findings and constraints: When set beside aged donors, long-lived donors presented more naive CD4+ cells and higher diversity. The fall in TCR beta diversity per million T cells was roughly linear with age.

Through a sample-barcoded 5' primer and a J-beta primer mix, a second PCR was run for roughly 6 to 12 cycles. The yield of each sample was at least 2.5 million CDR3-containing paired-end reads. TCRdb processed the 5' RACE reads anew with MiXCR; each CDR3 protein has one entry. This table has 550,000 to 600,000 distinct CDR3 sequences, 40% to 50% appearing once. V was pared by 0 bases and J by 8 bases, with 10 bases between. The CDR3 is 13 amino acids. The germline V gene encodes CDR1 LGHNA and CDR2 YSLEER. This chain joins TRBV4-3 and TRBJ1-2, with D uncertain. The specimen was blood. The source of this sequence is a man older than 75 in good health. CDR3 loop: CASSQDPYVGYTF. CDR3 DNA sequence: TGCGCCAGCAGCCAAGATCCGTACGTGGGCTACACCTTC.